This TCR beta chain was found in a study of blood T cell repertoires in COVID-19. V gave up 4 bases and J gave up 3 bases; unmatched junction bases: 5. CDR1 is SGHRS and CDR2 is YFSETQ in the germline V gene. The CDR3 is 14 residues long. Produced via immunoSEQ multiplex PCR; TCRdb's table is partial and in-frame only. This sample has 300,000 or so clones, with 80% to 90% found just once. The rearrangement uses TRBV5-1 and TRBJ2-7; 9 bases match TRBD2. Material for sequencing was PBMCs or T cells enriched from blood (not recorded which). This sequence was found in a woman younger than 35 who had recovered from COVID-19. CDR3 sequence: CASSPGREGYEQYF. The DNA of the CDR3 is TGCGCCAGCAGCCCGGGGCGGGAGGGCTACGAGCAGTACTTC.